Detailed here is one T cell receptor beta chain. This sample stems from a study of cytomegalovirus exposure and HLA in healthy donors. In the PCR, 60 Vbeta and 13 Jbeta primers were used. Only in-frame clones appear in the TCRdb table, and some are missing; sequencing was by immunoSEQ multiplex PCR. This sample carries roughly 190,000 clones, roughly 77% of them seen once, and the ten largest clones take about 5%. Germline assignment: CDR1 SGHDN and CDR2 FVKESK. Between the trimmed V and J ends, which lost 3 bases and 2 bases, there was a span of 14 bases. This CDR3 region has 16 residues. The origin of this receptor is a young man in good health and CMV-seropositive. The specimen was PBMCs. The chain joins TRBV14 to TRBJ2-1; D ambiguous. CDR3 in DNA: TGTGCCAGCAGCCATGGGCTCCTTATCCCCTACAATGAGCAGTTCTTC. It encodes CASSHGLLIPYNEQFF.